This entry lists 5 T cell receptor beta chains sequenced from one sample in a study of blood T cell repertoires in COVID-19. Assay: immunoSEQ multiplex PCR; the TCRdb copy retains only in-frame clones and omits some. Of around 360,000 clones in the sample, more than 70% are singletons; the top ten hold approximately 1.9%. Sequenced input: PBMCs or T cells enriched from blood (not recorded which). These receptors were taken from a man aged 40-50 years in a cohort exposed to, infected with or recovered from COVID-19 (not recorded which).

This sequence joins TRBV19 and TRBJ2-1; D might be TRBD2 (6 bases). The germline V gene encodes CDR1 LNHDA and CDR2 SQIVND (reference sequence). The V and J ends lost 3 bases and 3 bases respectively, with 12 bases between them. The CDR3 runs to 15 residues. Written as DNA, the CDR3 is TGTGCCAGTAGTATCGCGCGGGATTACTACAATGAGCAGTTCTTC. This gives the protein CASSIARDYYNEQFF.

This rearrangement joins TRBV1 to TRBJ1-4; the table's D call, TRBD1, was not checked against the DNA. TRBV1 is a known pseudogene. The CDR3 runs 15 residues. The CDR3 loop reads CTSRSLGRGNEKLFF. The CDR3 bases are TGCACCAGCAGATCCCTGGGTAGGGGCAACGAAAAACTGTTTTTT.

J is TRBJ2-7 and V is TRBV10-2, with a tentative D call TRBD1 (5 bases). Per the germline V gene, CDR1 is WSHSY and CDR2 is SAAADI. V was shortened by 4 bases and J by 2 bases, with 12 bases between the two germline ends. This CDR3 comprises 14 residues. CDR3 DNA sequence: TGCGCCAGCAGTGGAAAGTCGACAGCCTACGAGCAGTACTTC. The encoded protein is CASSGKSTAYEQYF.

The rearrangement links TRBV25-1 to TRBJ1-3, with unresolved D. The germline V and J ends were trimmed by 4 bases and 4 bases, with 11 bases remaining between them. The CDR3 runs to 14 residues. CDR1 MGHDK and CDR2 SYGVNS come from the germline V gene. DNA of the CDR3: TGTGCCAGCAGTGTCCCCGGGAGCGGAAACACCATATATTTT. This translates into CASSVPGSGNTIYF.

A single count supports this clone. J is TRBJ1-5 and V is TRBV6-5, with TRBD1 identical over 7 bases. This CDR3 comprises 15 residues. Germline CDR1 MNHEY, CDR2 SVGAGI. Trimming at V came to 6 bases and at J to 7 bases, leaving 12 bases not matched to a gene. The CDR3, as DNA: TGTGCCAGCAGGAGACAGGGCCACGAGCGGCAGCCCCAGCATTTT. Encoded protein: CASRRQGHERQPQHF.